This T cell receptor (beta chain) was found in a study of blood T cell repertoires in COVID-19. Study context: Sites in the United States, Italy and Spain provided acute and convalescent COVID-19 samples. Sample material is recorded as cDNA or gDNA derived from T cells, B-cell-depleted T cells, or PBMCs.

In the study's own analysis: Reference gene primers were amplified, and this amplification served to estimate nucleated cell counts. Method: immunoSEQ multiplex PCR; TCRdb's copy keeps in-frame clones and lacks some. D and trimming were read from the DNA, whereas the V and J calls and clone size are those reported in that table. The sample lists approximately 100,000 clones, roughly 92% seen once, with around 6% in the top ten. V dropped 1 base and J dropped 5 bases, with 12 bases sitting between them. Germline loops: CDR1 SGHRS, CDR2 YFSETQ. The CDR3 extends over 14 amino acids. The sequencing input was peripheral blood. This sequence joins TRBV5-1 and TRBJ1-2; D is perhaps TRBD1 (5 bases). This clonotype originated in a man in his 70s with acute or convalescent COVID-19. CDR3 coding DNA: TGCGCCAGCAGCTTGTATGGGGCTGGGTATGGCTACACCTTC. It encodes CASSLYGAGYGYTF. The whole variable domain, filled in from reference TRBV5-1 and TRBJ1-2, reads KAGVTQTPRYLIKTRGQQVTLSCSPISGHRSVSWYQQTPGQGLQFLFEYFSETQRNKGNFPGRFSGRQFSNSRSEMNVSTLELGDSALYLCASSLYGAGYGYTFGSGTRLTVV.